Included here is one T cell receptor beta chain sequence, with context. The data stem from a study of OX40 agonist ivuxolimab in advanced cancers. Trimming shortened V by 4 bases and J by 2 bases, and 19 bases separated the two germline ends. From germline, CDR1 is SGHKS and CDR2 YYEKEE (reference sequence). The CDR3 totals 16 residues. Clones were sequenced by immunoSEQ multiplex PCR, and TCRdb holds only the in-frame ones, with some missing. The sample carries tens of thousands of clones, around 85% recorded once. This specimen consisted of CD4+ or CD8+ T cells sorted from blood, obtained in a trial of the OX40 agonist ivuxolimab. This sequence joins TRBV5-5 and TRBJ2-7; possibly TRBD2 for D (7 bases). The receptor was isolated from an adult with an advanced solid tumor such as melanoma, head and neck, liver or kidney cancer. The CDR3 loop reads CASSPSPGGLAYEQYF. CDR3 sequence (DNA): TGTGCCAGCAGCCCGTCCCCCGGGGGGCTGGCCTACGAGCAGTACTTC.